These 21 T cell receptor beta chains were all obtained from the same sample, sequenced in a study of T cell responses to AZD1222 COVID-19 vaccine. Using immunoSEQ multiplex PCR, the repertoire was profiled, and TCRdb retains in-frame clones only, with some absent. The table includes more than 90,000 clones, about 86% detected once. The material sequenced was peripheral blood, taken 28 days after the second AZD1222 dose. The receptors were gathered from an adult who received the AZD1222 COVID-19 vaccine.

The chain has TRBV12-3 or TRBV12-4 and TRBJ1-5; D possibly corresponds to TRBD1 (5 bases). The CDR3 runs 12 residues. With 8 bases removed from V and 7 bases from J, the gap between germline ends came to 12 bases. The CDR3 nucleotides are TGTGCCAGCCAGGCGGGGGACCAGCCCCAGCATTTT. Translated, it gives CASQAGDQPQHF.

The genes are TRBV11-2 and TRBJ2-5; D not certain. V shed 1 base and J shed 2 bases, with 11 bases lying between them. There are 15 residues in the CDR3. The V gene's germline CDR1 is SGHAT and CDR2 FQNNGV. The CDR3, as DNA: TGTGCCAGCAGCTTAGGAAACAGCCTTCAAGAGACCCAGTACTTC. Translated: CASSLGNSLQETQYF.

V gene TRBV30 combines with J gene TRBJ1-4; tentatively, D is TRBD1 (5 bases). Germline V CDR1 and CDR2: GTSNPN, SVGIG (reference sequence). Trimming took 2 bases from V and 8 from J, leaving 12 bases between them. The CDR3 runs to 13 residues. CDR3 protein: CAWSRRAAEKLFF. The CDR3 DNA reads as TGTGCCTGGAGTCGCAGGGCAGCCGAAAAACTGTTTTTT.

This rearrangement joins TRBV18 to TRBJ1-1; D is uncertain. Between the trimmed V and J ends, which lost 3 bases and 1 base, there was a span of 15 bases. CDR1 is KGHSH, CDR2 LQKENI, per germline. The CDR3 has 16 amino acids. CDR3: CASSPFTAQANTEAFF. CDR3 bases: TGTGCCAGCTCACCCTTTACCGCTCAAGCGAACACTGAAGCTTTCTTT.

V and J are TRBV5-1 and TRBJ2-3, with 9 bases identical to TRBD2. This CDR3 has 14 amino acids. From germline, CDR1 is SGHRS and CDR2 YFSETQ. V gave up 0 bases and J gave up 5 bases; unmatched junction bases: 1. CDR3 bases: TGCGCCAGCAGCTTGGGGACTAGCGAAGATACGCAGTATTTT. Amino acid sequence: CASSLGTSEDTQYF.

The genes are TRBV11-2 and TRBJ1-1; D not certain. The ends were cut back, 5 bases at V and 0 bases at J, with 7 bases in the middle. Germline loops: CDR1 SGHAT, CDR2 FQNNGV. This CDR3 region has 13 residues. The chain's CDR3 is CASSANMNTEAFF. The DNA for the CDR3 is TGTGCCAGCAGCGCCAACATGAACACTGAAGCTTTCTTT.

CDR3 DNA sequence: TGTGCCAGCAGTTTAGGGGGGGAAGCTAATGAAAAACTGTTTTTT. Protein sequence: CASSLGGEANEKLFF. This sequence joins TRBV28 and TRBJ1-4, with D possibly matching TRBD1 (5 bases). V lost 2 bases to trimming and J lost 3 bases, with 10 bases between them. The V gene's germline CDR1 is MDHEN and CDR2 SYDVKM. This CDR3 is built from 15 residues.

This clone came up once. The V call is TRBV6-6, the J call TRBJ1-5; D gene unclear. In germline, CDR1 is MNHNY, CDR2 SVGAGI (reference sequence). The V and J ends lost 5 bases and 1 base respectively, with 9 bases between them. The CDR3 loop spans 14 amino acids. CDR3 bases: TGTGCCAGCAGTCCTGGCTCGAGCAATCAGCCCCAGCATTTT. Amino acids: CASSPGSSNQPQHF.

The V call is TRBV27, the J call TRBJ2-2, with 10 bases identical to TRBD2. CDR3 size: 16 residues. With 6 bases clipped from V and 4 bases from J, the junction kept 8 bases outside the gene matches. The germline V gene encodes CDR1 MNHEY and CDR2 SMNVEV (reference sequence). Here the CDR3 DNA reads TGTGCCAGCAGGCTAATAGCGGGGGGTGTCACCGGGGAGCTGTTTTTT. Protein sequence: CASRLIAGGVTGELFF.

This clone has just a few counts. V and J are TRBV18 and TRBJ1-2; 9 positions match TRBD1. Trimming took 0 bases from V and 2 from J; bases not matched to a gene: 1. The germline gives CDR1 KGHSH, CDR2 LQKENI. The CDR3 runs to 15 residues. The CDR3 bases are TGTGCCAGCTCACCACCGGACAGGGGAAACTATGGCTACACCTTC. This sequence encodes CASSPPDRGNYGYTF.

The chain employs TRBV30 and TRBJ1-1; D is uncertain. Deletions cut 2 bases from V and 0 bases from J, with 10 bases between. The germline CDR1 and CDR2 sequences are GTSNPN and SVGIG (reference sequence). The CDR3 length is 14 residues. In nucleotides, the CDR3 is TGTGCCTGGAGTCTTGAGCCCATGAACACTGAAGCTTTCTTT. This translates into CAWSLEPMNTEAFF.

The gene calls are TRBV6-5 and TRBJ1-2; TRBD1 matches at 7 bases. This CDR3 is 15 amino acids long. V lost 2 bases to trimming and J lost 8 bases; unmatched junction nucleotides: 11. Germline CDR1 is MNHEY and CDR2 is SVGAGI. CDR3 in amino acids: CASSYVLTGTNGYTF. The CDR3 DNA sequence: TGTGCCAGCAGTTACGTCCTGACAGGGACGAACGGCTACACCTTC.

The J gene is TRBJ1-1, the V gene TRBV6-1; the D gene is possibly TRBD1 (5 bases). Trimming pared 2 bases from V and 6 bases from J, leaving 13 bases between. The CDR3 has 14 residues. Germline assignment: CDR1 MNHNS and CDR2 SASEGT. The CDR3: CASSEPGRVAEAFF. In nucleotides, the CDR3 is TGTGCCAGCAGTGAACCAGGCAGGGTGGCTGAAGCTTTCTTT.

The V call is TRBV7-2, the J call TRBJ2-3, with 11 bases that match TRBD2. Germline V gives CDR1 SGHTA, CDR2 FQGNSA. The CDR3 runs 16 residues. J lost 2 bases, V lost 6 bases, and 7 bases had no gene match. The CDR3 protein is CASRQSSGRPTDTQYF. The CDR3 region has the DNA TGTGCCAGCAGACAGTCTAGCGGGAGGCCCACAGATACGCAGTATTTT.

This clone has just one count. The V gene is TRBV5-1, the J gene TRBJ1-1; no clear D. Germline V gives CDR1 SGHRS, CDR2 YFSETQ. The CDR3 runs 15 residues. V was trimmed by 1 base and J by 5 bases, leaving 15 bases between them. The CDR3 region is CASSLSGSPWTEAFF. The CDR3 bases are TGCGCCAGCAGCTTGTCCGGGTCCCCCTGGACTGAAGCTTTCTTT.

The CDR3 DNA is TGCGCCAGCAGCCACACAGACAGGGTAGAATATAATTCACCCCTCCACTTT. Protein product: CASSHTDRVEYNSPLHF. The V and J genes are TRBV4-1 and TRBJ1-6, with TRBD1 matching over 7 bases. After removal of 3 bases from V and 4 bases from J, the junction contained 9 bases not matched to a gene. Germline CDR1 is MGHRA and CDR2 is YSYEKL. The CDR3 is 17 amino acids.

This clone was detected only once. The V call is TRBV19, the J call TRBJ2-5; D possibly uses TRBD1 or TRBD2 (6 bases each). Germline V gene data show CDR1 as LNHDA and CDR2 as SQIVND (reference sequence). The CDR3 has 16 amino acids. Trimming left V 5 bases short and J 4 bases short, with 20 bases between. CDR3 protein: CASSARRFRGRETQYF. The CDR3 nucleotides read TGTGCCAGTAGTGCGAGGAGATTTCGGGGGCGAGAGACCCAGTACTTC.

The gene calls are TRBV5-1 and TRBJ2-1; no firm D call. V lost 2 bases, J lost 5 bases, and 14 bases lay in between. CDR3 size: 15 residues. CDR1 and CDR2 (germline): SGHRS, YFSETQ. Written as DNA, the CDR3 is TGCGCCAGCAGCTTATCTCCGGGCGACAACAATGAGCAGTTCTTC. This translates into CASSLSPGDNNEQFF.

This clone is a singleton in its sample. The chain carries TRBV3-1 (or the pseudogene TRBV3-2) and TRBJ1-5; D remains ambiguous. This CDR3 has 13 amino acids. CDR1 is LGHDT, CDR2 YNNKEL, per germline (reference sequence). Trimming left V 0 bases short and J 3 bases short, with 3 bases between. CDR3 region: CASSQEVNQPQHF. Here the CDR3 DNA reads TGTGCCAGCAGCCAAGAAGTCAATCAGCCCCAGCATTTT.

The chain joins TRBV9 to TRBJ1-3, with D maybe TRBD1 (5 bases). This CDR3 contains 15 residues. Per germline, CDR1 SGDLS and CDR2 YYNGEE. V lost 5 bases, J lost 0 bases, and 12 bases lay in between. The CDR3 is CASSEDSPSGNTIYF. Written as DNA, the CDR3 is TGTGCCAGCAGTGAAGACAGTCCCTCTGGAAACACCATATATTTT.

In its sample, this clone was seen once. J is TRBJ1-4 and V is TRBV27; a weak D match, TRBD1 (6 bases). CDR1 and CDR2 (germline): MNHEY, SMNVEV (reference sequence). The V end was cut by 8 bases, the J end by 7 bases, with 17 bases between. This CDR3 contains 14 residues. CDR3 nucleotide sequence: TGTGCCAGCTCACTTGGGGGGGCTGGTGAAAAACTGTTTTTT. This sequence encodes CASSLGGAGEKLFF.